A single sample is the source of the 9 T cell receptor beta chains below, sequenced in a study of cytomegalovirus exposure and HLA in healthy donors. The PCR had 60 Vbeta and 13 Jbeta primers. Produced via immunoSEQ multiplex PCR; TCRdb's table is partial and in-frame only. Of 220,000 or so clones in the sample, 70% to 80% were seen once. The sequenced sample consisted of PBMCs. The receptor source for this set is a woman in her 30s in good health and CMV-seronegative.

This clone appeared a few times. V and J are TRBV19 and TRBJ1-1; D is perhaps TRBD1 (5 bases). Germline V gene lookup returns CDR1 LNHDA and CDR2 SQIVND (reference sequence). V lost 10 bases and J 7 bases, leaving 19 bases between the germline ends. CDR3 length: 13 residues. CDR3 in amino acids: CATGGQGGNEAFF. In DNA form, the CDR3 reads TGTGCCACTGGGGGTCAGGGAGGCAATGAAGCTTTCTTT.

The CDR3 region is CSVRRGLSTDTQYF. In nucleotides, the CDR3 is TGCAGCGTCCGGCGGGGACTCAGCACAGATACGCAGTATTTT. The rearrangement uses TRBV29-1 and TRBJ2-3; tentative D call: TRBD2 (6 bases). This CDR3 region has 14 residues. The ends were cut back, 6 bases at V and 0 bases at J, with 13 bases in the middle. The germline gives CDR1 SQVTM, CDR2 ANQGSEA.

The sample holds one count of this clone. The J gene is TRBJ2-5, the V gene TRBV7-6, with 10 bases lining up with TRBD2. V lost 5 bases and J lost 5; bases outside the gene matches: 14. From germline, CDR1 is SGHVS and CDR2 FNYEAQ. This CDR3 has 17 residues. The CDR3 nucleotides are TGTGCCAGCAGCCTGCGACTAGCGGGCTTCCCGAGGGAGACCCAGTACTTC. This codes for CASSLRLAGFPRETQYF.

The chain is built from TRBV27 and TRBJ1-1; D is ambiguous. The CDR3 spans 14 residues. Germline assignment: CDR1 MNHEY and CDR2 SMNVEV (reference sequence). Trimming shortened V by 5 bases and J by 7 bases, and 17 bases separated the two germline ends. This CDR3 reads CASSESYSPFEAFF. The CDR3, as DNA: TGTGCCAGCAGTGAATCCTACAGCCCATTTGAAGCTTTCTTT.

This chain links TRBV5-6 with TRBJ1-2, with 7 bases lining up with TRBD1. This CDR3 spans 16 amino acids. V was pared by 2 bases and J by 2 bases, with 9 bases of the junction left unmatched. Looked up from germline, CDR1 is SGHDT and CDR2 is YYEEEE. The CDR3 region has the DNA TGTGCCAGCAGCTTCCCGGGACAGAGTTTAAACTATGGCTACACCTTC. This translates into CASSFPGQSLNYGYTF.

The rearrangement uses TRBV9 and TRBJ1-5, with 7 bases that match TRBD1. The junction had 4 bases not matched to a gene; V was cut back by 4 bases and J by 0 bases. This CDR3 has 15 amino acids. Germline V gene sequence: CDR1 SGDLS, CDR2 YYNGEE. CDR3 amino acids: CASSRTGHSNQPQHF. The CDR3 DNA reads as TGTGCCAGCAGCCGGACAGGACATAGCAATCAGCCCCAGCATTTT.

The chain couples TRBV7-9 to TRBJ2-3, with 7 positions matching TRBD1. V lost 5 bases and J lost 2; bases outside the gene matches: 13. This CDR3 is 17 amino acids long. In germline, CDR1 is SEHNR, CDR2 FQNEAQ (reference sequence). The CDR3: CASSDNRGPVDTDTQYF. CDR3 bases: TGTGCCAGCAGCGATAACAGGGGACCGGTGGACACAGATACGCAGTATTTT.

This clone was seen only a few times. This chain connects TRBV9 to TRBJ2-2; tentatively, D is TRBD2 (6 bases). This CDR3 has 18 residues. CDR1 and CDR2 from the germline V gene are SGDLS and YYNGEE. The ends were cut back, 0 bases at V and 1 base at J, with 16 bases in the middle. CDR3 residues: CASSVALGGTENTGELFF. CDR3 in DNA: TGTGCCAGCAGCGTAGCTCTAGGAGGGACGGAGAACACCGGGGAGCTGTTTTTT.

This clone was detected only a few times. A read error may account for a junction end that differs from germline. V is TRBV7-7 and J is TRBJ2-5; possible D gene TRBD2, 7 bases. The CDR3 spans 15 residues. From germline, CDR1 is SSHAT and CDR2 FNYEAQ (reference sequence). The CDR3 loop is CASSLVAGEGETQYF. The CDR3 nucleotides read TGTGCTAGCAGCTTAGTAGCAGGGGAGGGGGAGACCCAGTACTTC.